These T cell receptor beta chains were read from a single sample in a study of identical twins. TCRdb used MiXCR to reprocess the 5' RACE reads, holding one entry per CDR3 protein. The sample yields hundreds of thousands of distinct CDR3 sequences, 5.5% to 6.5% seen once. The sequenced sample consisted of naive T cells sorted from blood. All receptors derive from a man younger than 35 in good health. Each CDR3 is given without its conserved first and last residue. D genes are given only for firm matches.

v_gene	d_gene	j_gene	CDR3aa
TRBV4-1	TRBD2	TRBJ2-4	ASSPRSGSSDIQY
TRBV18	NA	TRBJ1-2	ASSPQRTSRYGYT
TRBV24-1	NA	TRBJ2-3	ATSDHGLPHTDTQY
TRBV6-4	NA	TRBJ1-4	ASLGHVDGKLF
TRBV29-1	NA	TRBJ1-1	SVRPRGVYLPEAF
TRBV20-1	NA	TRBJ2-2	SATQVANTGELF
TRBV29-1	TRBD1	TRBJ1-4	SAHNRGDEKLF
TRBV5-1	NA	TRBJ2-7	ASSLALRDFLYEQY
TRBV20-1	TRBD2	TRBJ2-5	SASEGMTSGIGMETQY
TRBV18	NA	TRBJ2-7	ASSPGRIPAGEQY
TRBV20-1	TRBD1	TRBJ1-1	SARGGQGGTEAF
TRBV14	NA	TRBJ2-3	ASNPSLVSDTQY
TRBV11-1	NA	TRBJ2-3	ASSFPNTADAPFTDTQY
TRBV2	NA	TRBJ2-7	ASSGAGGTGFYEQY
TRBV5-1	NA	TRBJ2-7	ASSLSRTLSYEQY
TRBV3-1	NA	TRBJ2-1	ASSPKGETDNEQF
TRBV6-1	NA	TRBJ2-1	ASSRPGVYQSYNEQF